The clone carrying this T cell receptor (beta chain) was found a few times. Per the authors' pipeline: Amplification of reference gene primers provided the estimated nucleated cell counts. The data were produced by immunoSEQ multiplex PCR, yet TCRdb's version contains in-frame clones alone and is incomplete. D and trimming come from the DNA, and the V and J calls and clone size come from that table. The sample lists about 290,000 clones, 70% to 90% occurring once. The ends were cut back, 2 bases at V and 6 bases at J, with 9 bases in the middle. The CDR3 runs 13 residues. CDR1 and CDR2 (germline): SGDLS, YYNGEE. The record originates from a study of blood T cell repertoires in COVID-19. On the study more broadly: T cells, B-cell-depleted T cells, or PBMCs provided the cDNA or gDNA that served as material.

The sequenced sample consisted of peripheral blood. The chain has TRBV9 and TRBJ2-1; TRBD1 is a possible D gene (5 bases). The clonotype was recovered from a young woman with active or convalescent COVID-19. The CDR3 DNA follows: TGTGCCAGCAGCGTCGACAGAACCAATGAGCAGTTCTTC. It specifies CASSVDRTNEQFF.